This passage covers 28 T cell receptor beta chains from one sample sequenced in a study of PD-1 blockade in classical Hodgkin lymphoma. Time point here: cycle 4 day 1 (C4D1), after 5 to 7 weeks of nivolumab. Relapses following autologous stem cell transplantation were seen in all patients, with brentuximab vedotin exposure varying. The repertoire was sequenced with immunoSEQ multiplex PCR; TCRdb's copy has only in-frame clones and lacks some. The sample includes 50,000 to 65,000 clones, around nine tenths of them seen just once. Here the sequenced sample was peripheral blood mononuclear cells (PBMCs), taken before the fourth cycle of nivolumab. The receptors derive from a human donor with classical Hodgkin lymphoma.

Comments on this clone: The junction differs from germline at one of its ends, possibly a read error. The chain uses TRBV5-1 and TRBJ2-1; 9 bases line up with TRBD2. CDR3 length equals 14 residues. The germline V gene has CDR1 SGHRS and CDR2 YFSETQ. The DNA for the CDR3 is TGCGCCAGCAGCCCCGGGACTAGCTCCAATGAGCGGTTCTTC. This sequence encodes CASSPGTSSNERFF.

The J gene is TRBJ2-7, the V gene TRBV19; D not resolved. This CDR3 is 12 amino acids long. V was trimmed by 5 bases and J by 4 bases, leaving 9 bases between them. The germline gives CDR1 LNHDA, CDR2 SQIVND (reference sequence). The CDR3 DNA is TGTGCCAGTAGTGCGTCCGGATACGAGCAGTACTTC. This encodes CASSASGYEQYF.

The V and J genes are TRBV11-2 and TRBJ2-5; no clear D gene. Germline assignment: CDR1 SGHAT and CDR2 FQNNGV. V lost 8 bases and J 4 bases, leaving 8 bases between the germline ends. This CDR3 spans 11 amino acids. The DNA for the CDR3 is TGTGCCAGCGGAACCATAGAGACCCAGTACTTC. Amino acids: CASGTIETQYF.

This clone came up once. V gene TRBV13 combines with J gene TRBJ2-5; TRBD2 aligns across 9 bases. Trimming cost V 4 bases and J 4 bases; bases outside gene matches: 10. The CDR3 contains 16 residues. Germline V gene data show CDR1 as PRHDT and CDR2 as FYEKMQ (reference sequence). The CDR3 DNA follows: TGTGCCAGCAGCTGGCGGGAGCGGGAGGACAGAGAGACCCAGTACTTC. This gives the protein CASSWREREDRETQYF. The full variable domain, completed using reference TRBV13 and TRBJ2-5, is AAGVIQSPRHLIKEKRETATLKCYPIPRHDTVYWYQQGPGQDPQFLISFYEKMQSDKGSIPDRFSAQQFSDYHSELNMSSLELGDSALYFCASSWREREDRETQYFGPGTRLLVL.

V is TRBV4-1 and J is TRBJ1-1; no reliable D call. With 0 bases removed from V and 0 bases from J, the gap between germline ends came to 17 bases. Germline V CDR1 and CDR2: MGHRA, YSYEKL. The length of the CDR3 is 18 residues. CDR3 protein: CASSQDDPPADVNTEAFF. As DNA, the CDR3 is TGCGCCAGCAGCCAAGATGATCCCCCCGCTGACGTGAACACTGAAGCTTTCTTT.

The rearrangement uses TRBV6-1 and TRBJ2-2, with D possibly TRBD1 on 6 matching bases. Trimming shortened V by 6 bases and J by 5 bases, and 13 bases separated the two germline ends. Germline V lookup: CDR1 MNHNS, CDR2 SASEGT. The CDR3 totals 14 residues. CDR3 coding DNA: TGTGCCAGCAGAACAGGGTTTCAGACCGGGGAGCTGTTTTTT. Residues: CASRTGFQTGELFF.

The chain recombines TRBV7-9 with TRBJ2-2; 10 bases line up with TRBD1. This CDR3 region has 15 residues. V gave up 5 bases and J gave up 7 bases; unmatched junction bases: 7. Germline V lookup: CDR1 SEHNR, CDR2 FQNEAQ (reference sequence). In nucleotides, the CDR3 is TGTGCCAGCAGCCCCGGGACAGGGGCCCTCGGGGAGCTGTTTTTT. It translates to CASSPGTGALGELFF.

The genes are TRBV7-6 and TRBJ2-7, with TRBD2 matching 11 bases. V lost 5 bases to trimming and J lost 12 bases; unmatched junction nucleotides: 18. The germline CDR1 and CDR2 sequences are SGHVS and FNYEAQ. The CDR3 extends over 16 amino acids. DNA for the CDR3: TGTGCCAGCAGCGGGGTTCATAGCGGGAGGGGTCTCGATTTGTACTTC. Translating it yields CASSGVHSGRGLDLYF.

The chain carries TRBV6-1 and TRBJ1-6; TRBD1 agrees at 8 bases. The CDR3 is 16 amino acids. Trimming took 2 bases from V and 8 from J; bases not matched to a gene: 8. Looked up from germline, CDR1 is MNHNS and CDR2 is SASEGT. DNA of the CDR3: TGTGCCAGCAGTGAACTGGCAGGGGGCGGTTATTCACCCCTCCACTTT. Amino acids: CASSELAGGGYSPLHF.

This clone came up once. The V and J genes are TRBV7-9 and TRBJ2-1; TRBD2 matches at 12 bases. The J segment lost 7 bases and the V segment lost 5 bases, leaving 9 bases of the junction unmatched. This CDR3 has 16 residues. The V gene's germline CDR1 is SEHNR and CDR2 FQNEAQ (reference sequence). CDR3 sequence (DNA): TGTGCCAGCAGCGCGGTGACTAGCGGGAGATGGAATGAGCAGTTCTTC. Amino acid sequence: CASSAVTSGRWNEQFF.

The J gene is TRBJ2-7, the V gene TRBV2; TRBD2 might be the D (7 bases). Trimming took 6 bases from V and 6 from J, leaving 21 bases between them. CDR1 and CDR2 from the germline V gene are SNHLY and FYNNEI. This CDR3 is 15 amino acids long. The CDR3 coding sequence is TGTGCCAGCAGGAGAGGACGGGGGGCCGAGTTCGAGCAGTACTTC. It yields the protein CASRRGRGAEFEQYF.

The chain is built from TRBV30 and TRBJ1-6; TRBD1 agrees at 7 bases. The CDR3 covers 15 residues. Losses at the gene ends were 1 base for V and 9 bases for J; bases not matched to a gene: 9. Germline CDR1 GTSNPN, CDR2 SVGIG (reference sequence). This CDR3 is CAWSDSDRASSPLHF. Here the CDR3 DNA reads TGTGCCTGGAGTGACTCCGACAGGGCCTCTTCACCCCTCCACTTT.

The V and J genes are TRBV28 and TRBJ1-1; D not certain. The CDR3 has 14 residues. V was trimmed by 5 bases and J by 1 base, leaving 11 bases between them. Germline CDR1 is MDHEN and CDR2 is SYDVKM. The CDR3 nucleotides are TGTGCCAGCAGTCCACAAGTACAGAACACTGAAGCTTTCTTT. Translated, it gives CASSPQVQNTEAFF.

The CDR3 loop reads CASKTSPWGNEQYF. The CDR3 DNA reads TGCGCCAGCAAAACATCTCCGTGGGGGAACGAGCAGTACTTC. The rearrangement uses TRBV5-1 and TRBJ2-7, with D possibly called TRBD1 or TRBD2 (5 bases each). Per germline, CDR1 SGHRS and CDR2 YFSETQ. V was shortened by 6 bases and J by 5 bases, with 18 bases between the two germline ends. This CDR3 comprises 14 residues.

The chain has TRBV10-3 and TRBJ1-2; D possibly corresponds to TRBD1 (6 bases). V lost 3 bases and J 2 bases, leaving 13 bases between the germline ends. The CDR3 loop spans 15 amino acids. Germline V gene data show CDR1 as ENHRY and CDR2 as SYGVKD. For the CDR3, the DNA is TGTGCCATCAGTGATCCACAGGGTGCCAACTATGGCTACACCTTC. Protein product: CAISDPQGANYGYTF.

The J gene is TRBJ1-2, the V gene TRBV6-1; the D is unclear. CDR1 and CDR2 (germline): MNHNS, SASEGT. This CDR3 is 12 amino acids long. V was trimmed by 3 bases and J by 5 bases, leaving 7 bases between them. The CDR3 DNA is TGTGCCAGCAGTGAGCTACAGTATGGCTACACCTTC. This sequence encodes CASSELQYGYTF.

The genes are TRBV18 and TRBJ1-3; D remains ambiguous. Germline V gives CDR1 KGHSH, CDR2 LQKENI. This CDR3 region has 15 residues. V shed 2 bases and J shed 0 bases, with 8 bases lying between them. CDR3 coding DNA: TGTGCCAGCTCACCAGTAGCAGGCTCTGGAAACACCATATATTTT. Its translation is CASSPVAGSGNTIYF.

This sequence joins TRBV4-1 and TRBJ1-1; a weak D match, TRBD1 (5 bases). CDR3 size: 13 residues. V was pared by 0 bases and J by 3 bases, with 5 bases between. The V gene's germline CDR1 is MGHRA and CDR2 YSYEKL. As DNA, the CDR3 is TGCGCCAGCAGCCAAGACAGGGACACTGAAGCTTTCTTT. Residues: CASSQDRDTEAFF.

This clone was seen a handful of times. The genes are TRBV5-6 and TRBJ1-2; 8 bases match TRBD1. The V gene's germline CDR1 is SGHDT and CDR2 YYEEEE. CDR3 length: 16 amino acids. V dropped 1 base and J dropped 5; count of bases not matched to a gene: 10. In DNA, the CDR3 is TGTGCCAGCAGCTTGTGGGGGGCCGGACAGGGATATGGCTACACCTTC. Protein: CASSLWGAGQGYGYTF.

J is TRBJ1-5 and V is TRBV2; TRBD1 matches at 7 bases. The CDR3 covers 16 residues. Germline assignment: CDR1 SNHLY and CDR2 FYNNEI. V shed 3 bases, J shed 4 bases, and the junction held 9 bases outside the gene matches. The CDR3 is CASSDPFDRVNQPQHF. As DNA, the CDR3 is TGTGCCAGCAGTGATCCATTCGACAGGGTGAATCAGCCCCAGCATTTT.

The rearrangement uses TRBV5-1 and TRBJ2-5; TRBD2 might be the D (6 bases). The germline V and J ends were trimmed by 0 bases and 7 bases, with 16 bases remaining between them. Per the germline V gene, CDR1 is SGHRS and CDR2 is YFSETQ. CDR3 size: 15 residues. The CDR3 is CASSLDFSGAGTQYF. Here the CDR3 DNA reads TGCGCCAGCAGCTTGGATTTCTCGGGAGCGGGGACCCAGTACTTC.

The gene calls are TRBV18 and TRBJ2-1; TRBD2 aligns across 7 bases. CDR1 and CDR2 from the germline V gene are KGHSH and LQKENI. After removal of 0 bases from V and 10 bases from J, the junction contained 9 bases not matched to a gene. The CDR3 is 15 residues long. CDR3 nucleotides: TGTGCCAGCTCACCACCGTCACTAGCGAGTAAAGAGCAGTTCTTC. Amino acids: CASSPPSLASKEQFF.

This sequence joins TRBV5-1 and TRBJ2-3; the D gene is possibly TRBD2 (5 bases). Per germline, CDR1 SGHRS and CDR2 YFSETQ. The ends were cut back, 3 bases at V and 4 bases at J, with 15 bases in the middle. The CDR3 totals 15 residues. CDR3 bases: TGCGCCAGCAGCTATCTTAGCGAGTACTCAGATACGCAGTATTTT. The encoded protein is CASSYLSEYSDTQYF.

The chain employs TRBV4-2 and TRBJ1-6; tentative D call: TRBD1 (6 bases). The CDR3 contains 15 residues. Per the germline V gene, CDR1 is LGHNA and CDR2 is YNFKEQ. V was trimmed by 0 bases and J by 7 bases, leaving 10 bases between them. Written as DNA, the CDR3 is TGTGCCAGCAGCCAAGATAACAGGGACAATTCACCCCTCCACTTT. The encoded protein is CASSQDNRDNSPLHF.

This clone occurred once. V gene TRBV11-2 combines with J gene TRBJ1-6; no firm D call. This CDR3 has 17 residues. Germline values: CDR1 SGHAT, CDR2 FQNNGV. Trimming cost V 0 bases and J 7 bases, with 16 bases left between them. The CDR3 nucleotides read TGTGCCAGCAGCTTAGATCTCGCGGTGACGGGCAATTCACCCCTCCACTTT. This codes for CASSLDLAVTGNSPLHF.

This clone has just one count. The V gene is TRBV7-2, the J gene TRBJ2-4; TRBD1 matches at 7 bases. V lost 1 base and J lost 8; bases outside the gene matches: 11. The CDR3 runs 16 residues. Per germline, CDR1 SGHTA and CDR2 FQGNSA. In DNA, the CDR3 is TGTGCCAGCAGCTTAGATCGAGGGCCAGGGGGTGACATTCAGTACTTC. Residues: CASSLDRGPGGDIQYF. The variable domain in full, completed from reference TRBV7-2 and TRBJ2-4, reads GAGVSQSPSNKVTEKGKDVELRCDPISGHTALYWYRQSLGQGLEFLIYFQGNSAPDKSGLPSDRFSAERTGGSVSTLTIQRTQQEDSAVYLCASSLDRGPGGDIQYFGAGTRLSVL.

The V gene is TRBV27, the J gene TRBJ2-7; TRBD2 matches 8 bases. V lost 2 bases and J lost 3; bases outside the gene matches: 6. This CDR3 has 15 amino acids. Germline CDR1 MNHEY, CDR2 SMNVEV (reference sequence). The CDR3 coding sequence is TGTGCCAGCAGTTTAACGGCGGGGGGTGTCTACGAGCAGTACTTC. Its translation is CASSLTAGGVYEQYF.

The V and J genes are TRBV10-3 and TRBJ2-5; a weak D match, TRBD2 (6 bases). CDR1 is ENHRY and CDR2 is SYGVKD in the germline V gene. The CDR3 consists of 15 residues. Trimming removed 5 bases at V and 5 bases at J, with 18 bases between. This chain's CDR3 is CAISLYGGGSETQYF. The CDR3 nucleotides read TGTGCCATCAGTTTATACGGGGGAGGATCGGAGACCCAGTACTTC.